The sequence of this T cell receptor beta chain was determined in a study of stem cell transplantation in POMP-related autoinflammatory disease. The assay was immunoSEQ multiplex PCR, and TCRdb's table has in-frame clones only and misses some. The repertoire holds roughly 70,000 clones, roughly 93% seen once, with 0.6% to 0.8% in the top ten. Germline V gene lookup returns CDR1 SGHNT and CDR2 YENEEA. This CDR3 is 15 amino acids long. The germline V and J ends were trimmed by 6 bases and 4 bases, with 17 bases remaining between them. This specimen was CD4+ T cells from PBMCs, taken after stem cell transplantation. V and J are TRBV11-3 and TRBJ2-3, with D perhaps matching TRBD1 (6 bases). The clonotype originates from a human patient with POMP-related autoinflammation and immune dysregulation (PRAID). Some T cells may be provided by the graft donor. The DNA for the CDR3 is TGTGCCAGCAGTTTGACAGGCGTTATCCCAGATACGCAGTATTTT. Its translation is CASSLTGVIPDTQYF.